These 18 T cell receptor beta chains were sequenced from one sample in a study of control samples from healthy donors and cancer patients. The data were produced by immunoSEQ multiplex PCR, yet TCRdb's version contains in-frame clones alone and is incomplete. The data show tens of thousands of clones, with about 91% seen just once and 7.2% held by the top ten. The sequencing input was blood. The receptors were sampled from a man aged 50 or older in good health.

The gene calls are TRBV27 and TRBJ2-6; 10 nucleotides agree with TRBD1. The germline V gene encodes CDR1 MNHEY and CDR2 SMNVEV (reference sequence). This CDR3 contains 17 residues. J lost 4 bases, V lost 1 base, and 4 bases had no gene match. The CDR3 loop is CASSLLGQGPGANVLTF. The DNA for the CDR3 is TGTGCCAGCAGTTTATTGGGACAGGGGCCCGGGGCCAACGTCCTGACTTTC.

This chain joins TRBV6-6 and TRBJ2-7, with 8 bases identical to TRBD1. CDR1 is MNHNY, CDR2 SVGAGI, per germline (reference sequence). The CDR3 is 16 amino acids. The V and J ends lost 0 bases and 5 bases, in that order; junction bases with no gene match: 9. The CDR3 DNA reads as TGTGCCAGCAGTTACTCGATGGCAGGGGGCTACGACGAGCAGTACTTC. As protein: CASSYSMAGGYDEQYF.

This chain connects TRBV15 to TRBJ2-1, with D possibly matching TRBD1 (6 bases). Trimming took off 3 bases at V and 10 bases at J, with 13 bases between the two ends. Germline loops: CDR1 LNHNV, CDR2 YYDKDF (reference sequence). The CDR3 loop spans 13 amino acids. CDR3 protein: CATSSEERGEQFF. The CDR3 DNA reads TGTGCCACCAGCAGCGAAGAGAGGGGGGAGCAGTTCTTC.

This clone was observed a single time. The CDR3 sequence is CASRGEVVYTF. CDR3 nucleotides: TGTGCCAGCAGAGGCGAGGTAGTCTACACCTTC. V is TRBV12-3 or TRBV12-4 and J is TRBJ1-2; D ambiguous. Trimming stripped 6 bases from V and 10 bases from J, with 12 bases between. The CDR3 runs to 11 residues.

The chain recombines TRBV18 with TRBJ2-1, with 16 bases lining up with TRBD2. Germline values: CDR1 KGHSH, CDR2 LQKENI. The ends lost 4 bases at V and 10 bases at J; junction bases unmatched: 10. This CDR3 is 17 amino acids long. CDR3 residues: CASSRGLAGGAGHEQFF. The CDR3 coding sequence is TGTGCCAGCTCACGGGGACTAGCGGGGGGGGCCGGACACGAGCAGTTCTTC.

The chain uses TRBV11-2 and TRBJ1-2; a weak D match, TRBD1 (5 bases). CDR1 and CDR2 (germline): SGHAT, FQNNGV. Trimming removed 0 bases from V and 8 bases from J, with 7 bases in between. The CDR3 is 12 residues long. CDR3 DNA: TGTGCCAGCAGCTTAGAGGGGGGGGGCTACACCTTC. The encoded protein is CASSLEGGGYTF.

V gene TRBV30 combines with J gene TRBJ1-4, with TRBD1 matching 8 bases. Germline values: CDR1 GTSNPN, CDR2 SVGIG (reference sequence). Trimming took 2 bases from V and 0 from J; bases not matched to a gene: 11. This CDR3 region has 18 residues. For the CDR3, the DNA is TGTGCCTGGAGTCCTCCAGGGGGCCCTCCTCCAACTAATGAAAAACTGTTTTTT. Its protein is CAWSPPGGPPPTNEKLFF.

The V call is TRBV7-6, the J call TRBJ2-3, with 12 positions matching TRBD2. Germline CDR1 reads SGHVS; CDR2 reads FNYEAQ. The CDR3 has 20 amino acids. The trim removed 1 base at V and 4 bases at J, leaving 15 bases unmatched. The CDR3 is CASSLEAPGLAGGRADTQYF. CDR3 bases: TGTGCCAGCAGCTTAGAGGCCCCTGGGCTAGCGGGGGGGCGTGCAGATACGCAGTATTTT.

V and J are TRBV30 and TRBJ1-4; D may be TRBD1 (5 bases). With 5 bases removed from V and 3 bases from J, the gap between germline ends came to 10 bases. CDR3 length: 13 amino acids. The germline CDR1 and CDR2 sequences are GTSNPN and SVGIG (reference sequence). The CDR3 loop is CAWEDTPNEKLFF. CDR3 nucleotide sequence: TGTGCCTGGGAGGACACCCCTAATGAAAAACTGTTTTTT.

The chain employs TRBV6-6 and TRBJ2-1, with D perhaps assigned TRBD1 or TRBD2 (5 bases each). V lost 6 bases and J lost 2, with 14 bases in between. The CDR3 length is 15 residues. From germline, CDR1 is MNHNY and CDR2 SVGAGI (reference sequence). The CDR3 DNA reads as TGTGCCAGCAGATCCCGGGACCTAACCTACAATGAGCAGTTCTTC. This gives the protein CASRSRDLTYNEQFF.

A word on this clone: Other DNA sequences of this sample code for an identical CDR3. J is TRBJ2-1 and V is TRBV7-9; D is unclear. V was shortened by 1 base and J by 4 bases, with 5 bases between the two germline ends. This CDR3 is 13 amino acids long. Germline CDR1 is SEHNR and CDR2 is FQNEAQ (reference sequence). The CDR3 nucleotides read TGTGCCAGCAGCTTAGGGCAGTACAATGAGCAGTTCTTC. It specifies CASSLGQYNEQFF.

This clone was seen more than once but under ten times. This chain links TRBV25-1 with TRBJ2-1; 9 bases fit TRBD1. The trim removed 1 base at V and 15 bases at J, leaving 13 bases unmatched. The CDR3 consists of 15 residues. CDR1 and CDR2 from the germline V gene are MGHDK and SYGVNS. CDR3 amino acids: CASSEFAAPGTGRFF. In DNA form, the CDR3 reads TGTGCCAGCAGTGAATTTGCTGCTCCTGGGACAGGGCGGTTCTTC. Full variable domain (remainder filled in from reference TRBV25-1 and TRBJ2-1): EADIYQTPRYLVIGTGKKITLECSQTMGHDKMYWYQQDPGMELHLIHYSYGVNSTEKGDLSSESTVSRIRTEHFPLTLESARPSHTSQYLCASSEFAAPGTGRFFGPGTRLTVL.

The rearrangement links TRBV2 to TRBJ1-1, with D perhaps TRBD1 (5 bases). V was cut by 4 bases and J by 1 base, with 7 bases left in between. The CDR3 runs 13 residues. The germline V gene has CDR1 SNHLY and CDR2 FYNNEI. The CDR3 region is CASSARENTEAFF. The CDR3 nucleotides are TGTGCCAGCAGTGCCAGGGAGAACACTGAAGCTTTCTTT.

V and J are TRBV4-2 and TRBJ2-2; 7 nucleotides line up with TRBD2. With V trimmed by 5 bases and J by 0 bases, 9 bases remained unmatched. CDR3 length: 17 amino acids. The germline gives CDR1 LGHNA, CDR2 YNFKEQ. The CDR3 sequence is CASSVLAGGANTGELFF. The CDR3 DNA follows: TGTGCCAGCAGCGTATTAGCGGGTGGGGCGAACACCGGGGAGCTGTTTTTT.

J is TRBJ1-5 and V is TRBV19; 10 nucleotides agree with TRBD1. CDR1 and CDR2 from the germline V gene are LNHDA and SQIVND (reference sequence). V gave up 5 bases and J gave up 4 bases; unmatched junction bases: 5. The CDR3 covers 15 residues. The DNA of the CDR3 is TGTGCCAGTAGTGGGTGGACAGGGGGTAATCAGCCCCAGCATTTT. Translated: CASSGWTGGNQPQHF.

The J gene is TRBJ2-4, the V gene TRBV6-5; D call uncertain. From germline, CDR1 is MNHEY and CDR2 SVGAGI. The V end lost 10 bases, the J end lost 4 bases, and 17 bases lay between the germline ends. The CDR3 loop spans 14 amino acids. The CDR3, as DNA: TGTGCCACTGGGTCCCGCAACGCAAAAAACATTCAGTACTTC. This translates into CATGSRNAKNIQYF.

The chain joins TRBV7-9 to TRBJ2-7; a possible D gene is TRBD1 (6 bases). Germline values: CDR1 SEHNR, CDR2 FQNEAQ (reference sequence). This CDR3 is 13 amino acids long. V was pared by 5 bases and J by 5 bases, with 13 bases between. The CDR3 DNA reads as TGTGCCAGCAGCGCCCGACAGGAACACGAGCAGTACTTC. Translating gives CASSARQEHEQYF.

This sequence joins TRBV4-3 and TRBJ2-3; weak D call: TRBD2 (5 bases). Germline CDR1 LGHNA, CDR2 YSLEER. CDR3 length equals 14 residues. Trimming cost V 1 base and J 0 bases, with 5 bases left between them. The CDR3 protein is CASSQGTSTDTQYF. In DNA form, the CDR3 reads TGCGCCAGCAGCCAAGGGACTAGCACAGATACGCAGTATTTT.